A single sample gave rise to the 22 T cell receptor beta chains below, sequenced in a study of T cells in Graves' hyperthyroidism and ophthalmopathy. Amplification of TCR beta CDR3 regions used RNA as the template. When the TCR CDR3 underwent first-round RT-PCR, the HTBI primer set was used. TCRdb redid the calling of the multiplex PCR reads with MiXCR, one entry per CDR3 protein. Of some 460,000 distinct CDR3 sequences listed, roughly 14% are singletons. The specimen sequenced was blood. Every receptor here comes from a woman aged 18-29 years with Graves' hyperthyroidism.

The gene calls are TRBV15 and TRBJ2-2; D might be TRBD1 (6 bases). This CDR3 is built from 13 residues. V lost 8 bases to trimming and J lost 5 bases, with 12 bases between them. From germline, CDR1 is LNHNV and CDR2 YYDKDF (reference sequence). The CDR3 reads CATQLRGTGELFF. CDR3 nucleotide sequence: TGTGCCACCCAATTAAGGGGGACCGGGGAGCTGTTTTTT.

This clonotype has ten or more counts. The rearrangement links TRBV7-8 to TRBJ2-3; D assignment may be TRBD1 or TRBD2 (5 bases each). The CDR3 extends over 15 amino acids. Looked up from germline, CDR1 is SGHVS and CDR2 is FQNEAQ. With 2 bases removed from V and 0 bases from J, the gap between germline ends came to 9 bases. The DNA of the CDR3 is TGTGCCAGCAGCTTATGGGACGGGAGCACAGATACGCAGTATTTT. It codes for CASSLWDGSTDTQYF. The entire variable domain, with the rest obtained from reference TRBV7-8 and TRBJ2-3, is as follows: GAGVSQSPRYKVAKRGQDVALRCDPISGHVSLFWYQQALGQGPEFLTYFQNEAQLDKSGLPSDRFFAERPEGSVSTLKIQRTQQEDSAVYLCASSLWDGSTDTQYFGPGTRLTVL.

This clonotype was seen at least ten times. The gene calls are TRBV20-1 and TRBJ2-7; the match to TRBD1 covers 9 bases. Germline loops: CDR1 DFQATT, CDR2 SNEGSKA (reference sequence). This CDR3 is built from 14 residues. V was clipped by 2 bases and J by 4 bases; unmatched bases: 6. The CDR3: CSARFRDRAYEQYF. The CDR3 DNA follows: TGCAGTGCTAGATTCCGGGACAGGGCTTACGAGCAGTACTTC.

This clonotype was detected a few times. The J gene is TRBJ1-1, the V gene TRBV20-1; perhaps TRBD1 as D (5 bases). The CDR3 runs 13 residues. CDR1 is DFQATT and CDR2 is SNEGSKA in the germline V gene (reference sequence). The V and J ends lost 6 bases and 5 bases respectively, with 16 bases between them. DNA of the CDR3: TGCAGTGCCCCACGGGGGACTTATACTGAAGCTTTCTTT. Its translation: CSAPRGTYTEAFF.

This clonotype was seen ten or more times. This sequence joins TRBV7-2 and TRBJ1-1; TRBD1 matches 8 bases. CDR1 SGHTA and CDR2 FQGNSA come from the germline V gene. The ends lost 3 bases at V and 4 bases at J; junction bases unmatched: 4. This CDR3 spans 14 amino acids. CDR3 loop: CASSLQGAATEAFF. CDR3 nucleotides: TGTGCCAGCAGCTTGCAGGGGGCTGCCACTGAAGCTTTCTTT.

This clonotype was detected ten times or more. The chain combines TRBV7-2 with TRBJ2-1; D ambiguous. The CDR3 extends over 15 amino acids. Germline CDR1 reads SGHTA; CDR2 reads FQGNSA. Trimming cost V 5 bases and J 8 bases, with 19 bases left between them. The CDR3 sequence is CASSLQRDGLHEQFF. CDR3 nucleotide sequence: TGTGCCAGCAGCCTGCAGAGAGATGGGTTACATGAGCAGTTCTTC. Full variable domain (remainder filled in from reference TRBV7-2 and TRBJ2-1): GAGVSQSPSNKVTEKGKDVELRCDPISGHTALYWYRQSLGQGLEFLIYFQGNSAPDKSGLPSDRFSAERTGGSVSTLTIQRTQQEDSAVYLCASSLQRDGLHEQFFGPGTRLTVL.

The chain recombines TRBV24-1 with TRBJ1-2; weak D call: TRBD1 (5 bases). The length of the CDR3 is 13 residues. V dropped 3 bases and J dropped 8 bases, with 12 bases sitting between them. Looked up from germline, CDR1 is KGHDR and CDR2 is SFDVKD. The CDR3 DNA reads TGTGCCACCAGTGATCCAGGGATCTACGGCTACACCTTC. Translating it yields CATSDPGIYGYTF.

This clonotype showed up just once. A read error may explain this, as a much larger clone is one base away. J is TRBJ1-5 and V is TRBV12-3 or TRBV12-4; the D is unclear. This CDR3 has 14 amino acids. The CDR3 DNA reads TGTGCCAGCAGTTTAGGTCAGCTCAATCAGCCCCGGCATTTT. Amino acid sequence: CASSLGQLNQPRHF.

The chain carries TRBV2 and TRBJ1-2; 8 nucleotides align to TRBD1. V was clipped by 10 bases and J by 7 bases; unmatched bases: 11. This CDR3 has 13 residues. From germline, CDR1 is SNHLY and CDR2 FYNNEI. The CDR3 loop reads CANRDQGASGYTF. The CDR3 DNA follows: TGTGCCAACCGAGACCAGGGGGCCAGTGGCTACACCTTC.

This clonotype was observed at least ten times. The CDR3 region is CATSDLRTEGYTF. In nucleotides, the CDR3 is TGTGCCACCAGTGATTTGCGGACAGAAGGCTACACCTTC. The rearrangement uses TRBV24-1 and TRBJ1-2, with a weak D call TRBD1 (6 bases). The CDR3 consists of 13 residues. The germline V gene encodes CDR1 KGHDR and CDR2 SFDVKD. Trimming cost V 0 bases and J 8 bases, with 9 bases left between them.

This clonotype appeared many times. The chain employs TRBV7-8 and TRBJ2-1; 9 bases line up with TRBD2. CDR3 length: 16 amino acids. CDR1 is SGHVS, CDR2 FQNEAQ, per germline. The V gene end was trimmed by 3 bases and the J gene end by 7 bases; junction bases not matched to a gene: 10. The CDR3 region has the DNA TGTGCCAGCAGCTTTGGAGGGCGGGGGGGCACTAATGAGCAGTTCTTC. Encoded protein: CASSFGGRGGTNEQFF.

J is TRBJ2-6 and V is TRBV18; 10 bases line up with TRBD2. In germline, CDR1 is KGHSH, CDR2 LQKENI. CDR3 length: 17 amino acids. Trimming removed 1 base from V and 2 bases from J; junction bases left unmatched: 2. This CDR3 is CASSPRLAGAGANVLTF. The DNA for the CDR3 is TGTGCCAGCTCACCACGGCTAGCGGGAGCTGGGGCCAACGTCCTGACTTTC.

This clonotype was detected many times. This chain joins TRBV12-3 or TRBV12-4 and TRBJ2-3; unclear D gene. Trimming took off 1 base at V and 2 bases at J, with 7 bases between the two ends. The CDR3 totals 14 residues. The CDR3 loop reads CASSLEWDTDTQYF. CDR3 nucleotide sequence: TGTGCCAGCAGTTTAGAGTGGGACACAGATACGCAGTATTTT.

This clonotype was recorded many times. This rearrangement joins TRBV5-1 to TRBJ2-7; 7 bases map to TRBD1. V gave up 4 bases and J gave up 2 bases; unmatched junction bases: 9. CDR3 length: 15 amino acids. Germline V gene sequence: CDR1 SGHRS, CDR2 YFSETQ. The CDR3 is CASSTAPGQTYEQYF. DNA of the CDR3: TGCGCCAGCAGCACCGCACCGGGACAGACCTACGAGCAGTACTTC.

This clonotype has more than one count but fewer than ten. This sequence joins TRBV29-1 and TRBJ1-2; 9 bases match TRBD1. This CDR3 has 12 residues. CDR1 and CDR2 from the germline V gene are SQVTM and ANQGSEA. J gave up 11 bases and V 3 bases, and 7 bases lay outside the gene matches. The CDR3 sequence is CSVDRDRASYTF. As DNA, the CDR3 is TGCAGCGTTGACCGGGACAGGGCCTCATACACCTTC.

In its sample, this clonotype was seen many times. The chain joins TRBV7-3 to TRBJ2-3, with D possibly called TRBD1 or TRBD2 (5 bases each). The CDR3 is 15 amino acids. Germline CDR1 and CDR2: SGHTA and FQGTGA. Trimming took 0 bases from V and 4 from J, leaving 11 bases between them. The CDR3 loop reads CASSLTGLAPDTQYF. In DNA, the CDR3 is TGTGCCAGCAGCTTAACGGGGCTAGCCCCAGATACGCAGTATTTT.

This clonotype appeared many times. The rearrangement links TRBV7-2 to TRBJ2-7; D is ambiguous. The germline gives CDR1 SGHTA, CDR2 FQGNSA. CDR3 length: 14 amino acids. Between the trimmed V and J ends, which lost 5 bases and 2 bases, there was a span of 13 bases. The CDR3 loop reads CASSLSGGTYEQYF. CDR3 sequence (DNA): TGTGCCAGCAGCCTAAGTGGCGGTACCTACGAGCAGTACTTC.

This clonotype was detected a few times. This chain joins TRBV28 and TRBJ1-2; a possible D gene is TRBD1 (5 bases). The V gene lost 5 bases and the J gene lost 4 bases, with 11 bases spanning the gap. CDR1 and CDR2 from the germline V gene are MDHEN and SYDVKM. This CDR3 region has 13 residues. In nucleotides, the CDR3 is TGTGCCAGCAGTCGGGACCAGGGCTATGGCTACACCTTC. Residues: CASSRDQGYGYTF.

The V and J genes are TRBV19 and TRBJ1-1; D is unclear. The CDR3 runs to 13 residues. Trimming removed 6 bases from V and 2 bases from J, with 10 bases in between. Germline V lookup: CDR1 LNHDA, CDR2 SQIVND (reference sequence). CDR3 DNA: TGTGCCAGTAGGAATGCGGTTAACACTGAAGCTTTCTTT. Translation gives CASRNAVNTEAFF.

This clonotype was found a few times. The J gene is TRBJ2-1, the V gene TRBV6-2 or TRBV6-3; TRBD1 aligns across 9 bases. This CDR3 comprises 14 residues. The germline CDR1 and CDR2 sequences are MNHEY and SVGEGT. J was trimmed by 6 bases and V by 2 bases; bases with no gene match: 2. CDR3 in DNA: TGTGCCAGCAGTTACGGGACAGGGTTCAATGAGCAGTTCTTC. Its translation: CASSYGTGFNEQFF.

Comment on this clonotype: At one end the junction does not follow the germline gene, possibly because of a read error. V gene TRBV5-6 combines with J gene TRBJ2-7; TRBD1 agrees at 9 bases. This CDR3 has 17 residues. Germline CDR1 reads SGHDT; CDR2 reads YYEEEE. The CDR3 spells CAGSLPSYGQGFHEQYF. CDR3 sequence (DNA): TGTGCCGGCAGCTTGCCCTCATATGGACAGGGGTTCCACGAGCAGTACTTC.

There are many counts of this clonotype. The V call is TRBV12-3 or TRBV12-4, the J call TRBJ2-5; no reliable D call. The CDR3 sequence is 13 residues long. V gave up 6 bases and J gave up 2 bases, with 10 bases separating them. CDR3 amino acids: CASSEWAQETQYF. DNA for the CDR3: TGTGCCAGCAGCGAGTGGGCTCAAGAGACCCAGTACTTC.